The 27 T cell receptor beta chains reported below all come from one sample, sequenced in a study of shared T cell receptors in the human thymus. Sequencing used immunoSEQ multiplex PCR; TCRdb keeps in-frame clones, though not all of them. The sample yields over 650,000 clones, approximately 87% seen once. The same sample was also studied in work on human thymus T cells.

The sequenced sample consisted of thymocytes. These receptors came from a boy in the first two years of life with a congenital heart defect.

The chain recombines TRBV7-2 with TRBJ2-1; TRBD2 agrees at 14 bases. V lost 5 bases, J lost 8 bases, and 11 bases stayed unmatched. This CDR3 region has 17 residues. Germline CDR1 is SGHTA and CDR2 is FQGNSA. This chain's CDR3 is CASSSRGGTSGSDEQFF. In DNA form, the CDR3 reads TGTGCCAGCAGCAGCCGAGGAGGGACTAGCGGGAGCGATGAGCAGTTCTTC.

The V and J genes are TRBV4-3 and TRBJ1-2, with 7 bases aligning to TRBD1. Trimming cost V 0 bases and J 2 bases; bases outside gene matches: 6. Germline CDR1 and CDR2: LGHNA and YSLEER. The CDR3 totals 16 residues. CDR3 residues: CASSQEPLTGNYGYTF. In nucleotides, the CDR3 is TGCGCCAGCAGCCAAGAGCCCCTGACAGGGAACTATGGCTACACCTTC.

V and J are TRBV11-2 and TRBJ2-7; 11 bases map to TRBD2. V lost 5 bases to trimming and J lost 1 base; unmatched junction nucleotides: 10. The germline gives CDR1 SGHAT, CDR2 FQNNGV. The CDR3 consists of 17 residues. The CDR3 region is CASSLRGTSGHSYEQYF. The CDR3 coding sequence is TGTGCCAGCAGCCTCCGCGGGACTAGCGGACATTCCTACGAGCAGTACTTC.

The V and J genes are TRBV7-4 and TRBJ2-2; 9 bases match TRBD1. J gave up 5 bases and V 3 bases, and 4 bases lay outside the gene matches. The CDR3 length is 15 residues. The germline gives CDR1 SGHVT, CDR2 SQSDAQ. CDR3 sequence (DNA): TGTGCCAGCAGCTTTCCGGGACAGGGTACCGGGGAGCTGTTTTTT. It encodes CASSFPGQGTGELFF.

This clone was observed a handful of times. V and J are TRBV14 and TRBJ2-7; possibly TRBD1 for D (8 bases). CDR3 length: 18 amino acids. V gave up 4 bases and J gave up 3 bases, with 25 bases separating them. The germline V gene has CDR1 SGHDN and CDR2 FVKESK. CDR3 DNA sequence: TGTGCCAGCAGCCCCAAGTATCCGGACAGGGAGGGAAACTACGAGCAGTACTTC. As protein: CASSPKYPDREGNYEQYF.

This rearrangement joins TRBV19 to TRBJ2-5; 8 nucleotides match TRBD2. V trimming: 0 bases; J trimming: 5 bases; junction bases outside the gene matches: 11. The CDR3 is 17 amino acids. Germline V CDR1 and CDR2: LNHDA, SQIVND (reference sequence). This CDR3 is CASSIDRRSGSEETQYF. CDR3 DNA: TGTGCCAGTAGTATAGATCGACGGAGCGGGAGTGAGGAGACCCAGTACTTC.

The CDR3 DNA sequence: TGCGCCAGCAGCCAAGATTGGGTAGCGGGGGCGCCGGATCATGAGCAGTTCTTC. It specifies CASSQDWVAGAPDHEQFF. The chain is built from TRBV4-3 and TRBJ2-1; TRBD2 agrees at 9 bases. V was pared by 0 bases and J by 8 bases, with 14 bases of the junction left unmatched. The CDR3 totals 18 residues. CDR1 LGHNA and CDR2 YSLEER come from the germline V gene.

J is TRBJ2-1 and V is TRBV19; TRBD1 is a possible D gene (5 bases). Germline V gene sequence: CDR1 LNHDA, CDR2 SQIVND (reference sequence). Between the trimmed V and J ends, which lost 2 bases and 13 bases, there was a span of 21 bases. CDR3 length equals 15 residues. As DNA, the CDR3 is TGTGCCAGTAGTATAATGGCAGGGCCAGCAATGAGCCAGTTCTTC. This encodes CASSIMAGPAMSQFF.

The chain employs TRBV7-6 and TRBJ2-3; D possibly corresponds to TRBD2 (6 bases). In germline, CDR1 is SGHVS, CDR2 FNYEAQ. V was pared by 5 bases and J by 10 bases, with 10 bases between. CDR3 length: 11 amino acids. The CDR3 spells CASSRGGAQYF. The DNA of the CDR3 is TGTGCCAGCAGCCGAGGAGGGGCGCAGTATTTT.

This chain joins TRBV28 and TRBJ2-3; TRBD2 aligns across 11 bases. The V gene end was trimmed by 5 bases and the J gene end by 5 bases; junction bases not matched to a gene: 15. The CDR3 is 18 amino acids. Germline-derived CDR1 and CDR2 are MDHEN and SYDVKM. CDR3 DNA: TGTGCCAGCAGTACCCTAATGTTGACTAGCGGGGAAGGAGATACGCAGTATTTT. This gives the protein CASSTLMLTSGEGDTQYF.

CDR3 protein: CASSYVSSGANVLTF. The DNA of the CDR3 is TGTGCCAGCAGTTACGTGAGCTCTGGGGCCAACGTCCTGACTTTC. V usage is TRBV6-5 and J usage is TRBJ2-6; unclear D gene. CDR1 is MNHEY, CDR2 SVGAGI, per germline. There are 15 residues in the CDR3. Trimming took 2 bases from V and 0 from J, leaving 5 bases between them.

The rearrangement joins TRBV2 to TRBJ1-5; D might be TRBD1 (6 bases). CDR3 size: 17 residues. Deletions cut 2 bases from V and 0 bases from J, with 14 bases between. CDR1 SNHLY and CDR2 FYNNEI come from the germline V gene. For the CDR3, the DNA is TGTGCCAGCAGTGAAAAGGGACACCTTTATAGCAATCAGCCCCAGCATTTT. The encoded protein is CASSEKGHLYSNQPQHF.

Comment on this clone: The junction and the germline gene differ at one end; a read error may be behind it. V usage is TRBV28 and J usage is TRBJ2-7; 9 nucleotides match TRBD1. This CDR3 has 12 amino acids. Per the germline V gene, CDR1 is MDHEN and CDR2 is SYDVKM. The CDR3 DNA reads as TGTGCCAGCAGTCACAGGGGGCGCACATCGAACTTC. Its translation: CASSHRGRTSNF.

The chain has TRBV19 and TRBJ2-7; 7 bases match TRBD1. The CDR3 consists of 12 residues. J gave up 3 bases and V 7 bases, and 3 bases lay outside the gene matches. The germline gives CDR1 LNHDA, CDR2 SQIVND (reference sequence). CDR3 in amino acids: CASNQGDYEQYF. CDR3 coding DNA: TGTGCCAGTAACCAGGGGGACTACGAGCAGTACTTC.

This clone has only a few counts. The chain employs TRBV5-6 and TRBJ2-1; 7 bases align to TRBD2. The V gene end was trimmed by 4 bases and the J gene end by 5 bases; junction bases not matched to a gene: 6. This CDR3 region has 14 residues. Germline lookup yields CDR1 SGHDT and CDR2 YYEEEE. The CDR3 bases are TGTGCCAGCAGCCGCGGGAGACCCCACAATGAGCAGTTCTTC. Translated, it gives CASSRGRPHNEQFF. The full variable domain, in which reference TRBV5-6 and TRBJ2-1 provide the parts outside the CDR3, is DAGVTQSPTHLIKTRGQQVTLRCSPKSGHDTVSWYQQALGQGPQFIFQYYEEEERQRGNFPDRFSGHQFPNYSSELNVNALLLGDSALYLCASSRGRPHNEQFFGPGTRLTVL.

As DNA, the CDR3 is TGTGCCAGCAGCTACGAACCCAGGGGGCGGTACGAGCAGTACTTC. Encoded protein: CASSYEPRGRYEQYF. The rearrangement links TRBV6-5 to TRBJ2-7, with 8 bases aligning to TRBD1. Germline lookup yields CDR1 MNHEY and CDR2 SVGAGI. The CDR3 has 15 residues. With 6 bases clipped from V and 4 bases from J, the junction kept 11 bases outside the gene matches.

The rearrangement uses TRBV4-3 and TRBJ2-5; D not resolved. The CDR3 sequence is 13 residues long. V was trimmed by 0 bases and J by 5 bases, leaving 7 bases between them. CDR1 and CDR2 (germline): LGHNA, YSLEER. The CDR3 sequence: CASSQDTWETQYF. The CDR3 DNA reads TGCGCCAGCAGCCAAGATACTTGGGAGACCCAGTACTTC.

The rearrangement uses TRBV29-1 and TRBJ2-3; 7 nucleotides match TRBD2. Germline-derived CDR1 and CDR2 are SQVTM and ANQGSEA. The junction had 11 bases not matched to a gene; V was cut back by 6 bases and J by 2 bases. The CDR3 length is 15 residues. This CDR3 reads CSVPLAGRVTDTQYF. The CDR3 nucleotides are TGCAGCGTCCCTCTGGCAGGGAGGGTCACAGATACGCAGTATTTT.

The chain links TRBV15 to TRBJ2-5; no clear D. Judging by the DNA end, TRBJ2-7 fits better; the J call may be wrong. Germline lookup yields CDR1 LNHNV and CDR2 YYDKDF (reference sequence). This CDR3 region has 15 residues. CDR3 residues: CATSRDPADSYEQYF. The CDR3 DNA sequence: TGTGCCACCAGCAGAGATCCCGCGGACTCCTACGAGCAGTACTTC.

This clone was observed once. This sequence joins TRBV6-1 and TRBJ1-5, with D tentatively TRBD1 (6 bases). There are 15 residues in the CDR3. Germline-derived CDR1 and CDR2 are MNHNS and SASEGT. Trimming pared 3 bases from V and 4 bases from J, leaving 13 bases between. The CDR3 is CASSEIQGYNQPQHF. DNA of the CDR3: TGTGCCAGCAGTGAGATCCAGGGGTATAATCAGCCCCAGCATTTT.

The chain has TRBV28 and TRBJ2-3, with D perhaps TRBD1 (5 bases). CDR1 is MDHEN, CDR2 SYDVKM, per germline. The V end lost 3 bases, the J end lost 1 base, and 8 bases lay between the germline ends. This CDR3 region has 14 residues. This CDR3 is CASSFQGRTDTQYF. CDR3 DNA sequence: TGTGCCAGCAGTTTTCAGGGCCGCACAGATACGCAGTATTTT.

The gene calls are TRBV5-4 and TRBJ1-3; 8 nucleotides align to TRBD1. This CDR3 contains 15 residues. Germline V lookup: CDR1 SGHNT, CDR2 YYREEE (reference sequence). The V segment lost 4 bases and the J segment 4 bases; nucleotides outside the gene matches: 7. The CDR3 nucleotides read TGTGCCAGCAGCATAGACAGGGGTTACGGAAACACCATATATTTT. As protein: CASSIDRGYGNTIYF.

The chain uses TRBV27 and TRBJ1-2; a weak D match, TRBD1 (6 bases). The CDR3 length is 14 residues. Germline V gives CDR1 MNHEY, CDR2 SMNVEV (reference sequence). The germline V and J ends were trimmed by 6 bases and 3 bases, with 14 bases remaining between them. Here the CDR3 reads CASRGPGVDYGYTF. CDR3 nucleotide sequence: TGTGCCAGCAGGGGACCAGGGGTGGACTATGGCTACACCTTC.

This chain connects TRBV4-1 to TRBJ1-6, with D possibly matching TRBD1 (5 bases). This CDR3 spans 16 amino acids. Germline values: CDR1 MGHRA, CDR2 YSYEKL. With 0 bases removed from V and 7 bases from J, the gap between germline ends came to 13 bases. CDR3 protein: CASSQDGGHENSPLHF. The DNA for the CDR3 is TGCGCCAGCAGCCAAGACGGGGGTCACGAAAATTCACCCCTCCACTTT.

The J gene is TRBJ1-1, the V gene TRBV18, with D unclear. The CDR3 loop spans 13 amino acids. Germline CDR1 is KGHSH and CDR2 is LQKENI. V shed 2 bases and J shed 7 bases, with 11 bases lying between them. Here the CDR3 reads CASSPVRGGEAFF. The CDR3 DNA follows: TGTGCCAGCTCACCAGTAAGAGGCGGTGAAGCTTTCTTT.

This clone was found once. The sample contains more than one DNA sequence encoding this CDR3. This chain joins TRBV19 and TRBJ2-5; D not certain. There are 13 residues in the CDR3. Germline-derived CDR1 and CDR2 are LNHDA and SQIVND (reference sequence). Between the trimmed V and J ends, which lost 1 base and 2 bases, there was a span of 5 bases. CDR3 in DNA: TGTGCCAGTAGTATAGGGCAGCAAGAGACCCAGTACTTC. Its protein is CASSIGQQETQYF.

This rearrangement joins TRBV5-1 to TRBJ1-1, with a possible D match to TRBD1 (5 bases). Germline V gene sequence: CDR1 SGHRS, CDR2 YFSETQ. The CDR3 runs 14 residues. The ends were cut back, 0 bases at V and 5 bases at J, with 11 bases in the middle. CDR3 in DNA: TGCGCCAGCAGCTTGGAATCAGGGAGGACTGAAGCTTTCTTT. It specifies CASSLESGRTEAFF.